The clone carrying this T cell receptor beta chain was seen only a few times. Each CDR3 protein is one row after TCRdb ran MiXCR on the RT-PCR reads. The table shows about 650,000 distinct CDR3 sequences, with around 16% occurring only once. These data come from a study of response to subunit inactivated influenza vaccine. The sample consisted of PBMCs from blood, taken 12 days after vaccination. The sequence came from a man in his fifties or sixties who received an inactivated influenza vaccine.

CDR3 bases: TGCAGTGCTTACTACAGGGGGCGAGCAGATACGCAGTATTTT. It codes for CSAYYRGRADTQYF. J is TRBJ2-3 and V is TRBV20-1, with TRBD1 matching over 9 bases. Per germline, CDR1 DFQATT and CDR2 SNEGSKA (reference sequence). There are 14 residues in the CDR3. Losses at the gene ends were 5 bases for V and 4 bases for J; bases not matched to a gene: 7.